This record concerns one T cell receptor (beta chain) sequence. 60 Vbeta and 13 Jbeta primers were used in PCR. The table came from immunoSEQ multiplex PCR; TCRdb's copy has only in-frame clones and leaves some out. The sample includes about 89,000 clones, about 80% of them seen just once. This sample is part of a study of cytomegalovirus exposure and HLA in healthy donors. The CDR3 consists of 13 residues. V shed 2 bases and J shed 0 bases, with 6 bases lying between them. From germline, CDR1 is SGHDT and CDR2 YYEEEE. This chain links TRBV5-6 with TRBJ2-7; D is unclear. The sequence was collected from a male donor in good health and CMV-seronegative. What was sequenced was PBMCs. CDR3 region: CASSFGYSYEQYF. As DNA, the CDR3 is TGTGCCAGCAGCTTCGGGTACTCCTACGAGCAGTACTTC.